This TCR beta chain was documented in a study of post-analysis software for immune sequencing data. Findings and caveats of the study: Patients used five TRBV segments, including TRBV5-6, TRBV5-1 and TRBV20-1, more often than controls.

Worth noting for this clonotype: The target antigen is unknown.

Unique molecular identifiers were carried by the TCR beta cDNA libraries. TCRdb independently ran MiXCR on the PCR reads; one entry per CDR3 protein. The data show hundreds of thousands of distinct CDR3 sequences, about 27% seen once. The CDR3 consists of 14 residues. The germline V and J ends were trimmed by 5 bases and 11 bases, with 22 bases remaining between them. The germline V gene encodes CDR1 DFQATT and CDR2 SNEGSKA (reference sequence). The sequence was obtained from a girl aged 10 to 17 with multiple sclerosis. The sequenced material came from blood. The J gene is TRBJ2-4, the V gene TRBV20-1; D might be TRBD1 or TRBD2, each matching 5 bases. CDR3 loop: CSALRPLEGSLQYF. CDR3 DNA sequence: TGCAGTGCTCTCCGACCCCTCGAGGGGTCTCTTCAGTACTTC.